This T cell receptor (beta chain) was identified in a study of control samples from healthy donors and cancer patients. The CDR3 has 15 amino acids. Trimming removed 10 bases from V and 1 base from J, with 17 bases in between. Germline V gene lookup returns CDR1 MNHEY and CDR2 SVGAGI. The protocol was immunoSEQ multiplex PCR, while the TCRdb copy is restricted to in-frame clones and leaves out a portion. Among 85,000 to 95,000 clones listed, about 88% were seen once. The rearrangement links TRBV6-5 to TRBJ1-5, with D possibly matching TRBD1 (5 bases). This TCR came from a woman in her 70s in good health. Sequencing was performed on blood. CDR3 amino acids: CATSWDSGSNQPQHF. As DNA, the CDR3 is TGTGCCACTAGTTGGGACTCTGGGAGCAATCAGCCCCAGCATTTT.